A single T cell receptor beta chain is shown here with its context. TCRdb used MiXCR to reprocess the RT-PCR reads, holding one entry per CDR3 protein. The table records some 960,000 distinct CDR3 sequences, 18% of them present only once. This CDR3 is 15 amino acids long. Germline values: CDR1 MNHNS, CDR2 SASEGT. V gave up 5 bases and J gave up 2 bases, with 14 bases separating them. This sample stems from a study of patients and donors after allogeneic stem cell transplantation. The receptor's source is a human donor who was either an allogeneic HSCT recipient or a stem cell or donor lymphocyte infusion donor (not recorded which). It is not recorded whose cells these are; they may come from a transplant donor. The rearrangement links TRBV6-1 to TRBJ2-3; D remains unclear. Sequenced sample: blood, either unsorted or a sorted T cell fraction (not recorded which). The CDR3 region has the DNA TGTGCCAGCAGTCCCCTCCGATCCTTCACAGATACGCAGTATTTT. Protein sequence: CASSPLRSFTDTQYF.